Presented here are 5 T cell receptor beta chains from one specimen sequenced in a study of blood T cells in healthy people across ages. The authors ran a second PCR of about 6 to 11 cycles using a sample-barcoded 5' primer and a J-beta primer mix. A single record per CDR3 protein comes from TCRdb applying MiXCR to the 5' RACE reads. The repertoire consists of about 1.4 million distinct CDR3 sequences, with 59% occurring once and the leading ten covering 5.5% to 8%. Material: blood. These receptors were taken from a man in his late teens or twenties in good health.

V and J are TRBV4-1 and TRBJ2-1; D is uncertain. V was trimmed by 4 bases and J by 4 bases, leaving 14 bases between them. Germline V gene lookup returns CDR1 MGHRA and CDR2 YSYEKL. The CDR3 length is 15 residues. CDR3 loop: CASSPGQEPYNEQFF. CDR3 DNA: TGCGCCAGCAGCCCCGGCCAGGAGCCGTACAATGAGCAGTTCTTC.

This chain uses TRBV12-3 or TRBV12-4 with TRBJ1-2; D remains unclear. The CDR3 totals 12 residues. The V end was cut by 5 bases, the J end by 8 bases, with 12 bases between. CDR3 residues: CASSLRPGGYTF. CDR3 DNA sequence: TGTGCCAGCAGTCTCCGTCCTGGGGGCTACACCTTC.

This clonotype was counted a few times. V and J are TRBV4-2 and TRBJ2-7, with 14 bases identical to TRBD2. CDR3 length: 18 amino acids. Germline V gene sequence: CDR1 LGHNA, CDR2 YNFKEQ. The V segment lost 1 base and the J segment 4 bases; nucleotides outside the gene matches: 9. The CDR3 nucleotides are TGTGCCAGCAGCCAAGTTCTCGGGACTAGCGGGGGCAGATACGAGCAGTACTTC. It yields the protein CASSQVLGTSGGRYEQYF.

The V gene is TRBV3-1, the J gene TRBJ2-7, with 10 bases identical to TRBD2. The CDR3 covers 17 residues. CDR1 is LGHDT, CDR2 YNNKEL, per germline (reference sequence). V lost 0 bases to trimming and J lost 7 bases; unmatched junction nucleotides: 12. DNA of the CDR3: TGTGCCAGCAGCCAAGATCAACTAGCGGGGACCCGCTGGGAGCAGTACTTC. The encoded protein is CASSQDQLAGTRWEQYF.

The V and J genes are TRBV7-9 and TRBJ2-1, with D perhaps matching TRBD1 or TRBD2 (5 bases each). V was cut by 1 base and J by 4 bases, with 11 bases left in between. The CDR3 loop spans 15 amino acids. Germline CDR1 SEHNR, CDR2 FQNEAQ (reference sequence). The DNA for the CDR3 is TGTGCCAGCAGCTTAGTTACAGGACTTTACAATGAGCAGTTCTTC. Its translation: CASSLVTGLYNEQFF.